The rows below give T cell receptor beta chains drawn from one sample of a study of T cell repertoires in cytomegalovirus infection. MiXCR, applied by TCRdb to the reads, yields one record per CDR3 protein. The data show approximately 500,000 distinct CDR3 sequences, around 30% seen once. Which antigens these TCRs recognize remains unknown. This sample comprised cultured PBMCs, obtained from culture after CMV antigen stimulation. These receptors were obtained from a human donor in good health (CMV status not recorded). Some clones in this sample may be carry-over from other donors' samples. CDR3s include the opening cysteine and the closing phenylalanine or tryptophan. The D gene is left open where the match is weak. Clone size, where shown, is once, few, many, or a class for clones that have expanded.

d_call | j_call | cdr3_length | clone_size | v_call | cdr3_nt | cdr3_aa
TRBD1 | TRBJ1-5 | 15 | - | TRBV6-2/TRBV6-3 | TGTGCCAGCAGTGACAGGGGTTATAGCAATCAGCCCCAGCATTTT | CASSDRGYSNQPQHF
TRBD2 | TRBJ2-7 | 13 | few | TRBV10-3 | TGTGCCATCAGGACGACTAGCGGCTACGAGCAGTACTTC | CAIRTTSGYEQYF
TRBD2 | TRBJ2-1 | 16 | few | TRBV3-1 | TGTGCCAGCAGCCAAGATACTGGCGGGGGGGGCGATGAGCAGTTCTTC | CASSQDTGGGGDEQFF
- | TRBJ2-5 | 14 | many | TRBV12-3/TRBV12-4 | TGTGCCAGCAGTCAACAGGGTGGCCAAGAGACCCAGTACTTC | CASSQQGGQETQYF
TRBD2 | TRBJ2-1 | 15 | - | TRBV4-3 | TGCGCCAGCAGCCTTCGGACTAGCGAGAACAATGAGCAGTTCTTC | CASSLRTSENNEQFF
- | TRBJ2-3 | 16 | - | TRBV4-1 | TGCGCCAGCAGCCAGATACAGGGCCGAGGCACAGATACGCAGTATTTT | CASSQIQGRGTDTQYF
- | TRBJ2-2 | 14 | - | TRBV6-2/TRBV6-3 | TGTGCCAGCACAGTGGGAGCGTTCACCGGGGAGCTGTTTTTT | CASTVGAFTGELFF
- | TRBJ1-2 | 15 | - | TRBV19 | TGTGCCAGTCAATCAGCTTGGATGAATAACTATGGCTACACCTTC | CASQSAWMNNYGYTF
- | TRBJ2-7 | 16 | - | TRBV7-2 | TGTGCCAGCAGTCTAGCGATCGGGACAAGCTCCTACGAGCAGTACTTC | CASSLAIGTSSYEQYF
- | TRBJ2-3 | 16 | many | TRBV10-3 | TGTGCCATCAGTGAGGCAACTACAGGATTCCCAGATACGCAGTATTTT | CAISEATTGFPDTQYF
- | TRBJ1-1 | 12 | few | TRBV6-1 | TGTGCCAGCACGCGACAATCCACTGAAGCTTTCTTT | CASTRQSTEAFF
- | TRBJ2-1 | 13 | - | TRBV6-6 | TGTGCCAGCAGTTACTCAGTGGTGGGTGAGCAGTTCTTC | CASSYSVVGEQFF
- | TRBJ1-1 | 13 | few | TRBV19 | TGTGCCAGTAGGAACAGGATTTACACTGAAGCTTTCTTT | CASRNRIYTEAFF
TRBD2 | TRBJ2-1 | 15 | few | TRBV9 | TGTGCCAGCAGCGTAGGCGGGAGATTAGGAAATGAGCAGTTCTTC | CASSVGGRLGNEQFF
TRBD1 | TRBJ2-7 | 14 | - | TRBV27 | TGTGCCAGCAGCCCCAGGGACAGGGGGAACGAGCAGTACTTC | CASSPRDRGNEQYF
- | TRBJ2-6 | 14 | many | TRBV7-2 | TGTGCCAGCAGCTTAACGTCTGGGGCCAACGTCCTGACTTTC | CASSLTSGANVLTF
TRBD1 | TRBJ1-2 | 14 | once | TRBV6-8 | TGTGCCAGCAGCCGGGGACAGGGATTCTATGGCTACACCTTC | CASSRGQGFYGYTF
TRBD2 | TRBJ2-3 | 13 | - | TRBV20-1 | TGCAGTGCTAAGTGGGAGGGCGCAGATACGCAGTATTTT | CSAKWEGADTQYF
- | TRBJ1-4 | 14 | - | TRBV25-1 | TGTGCCAGCAGTCCAACCCTGGGGGGTGAAAAACTGTTTTTT | CASSPTLGGEKLFF
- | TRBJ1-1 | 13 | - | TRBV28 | TGTGCCAGCAGTGAGAGCTGGAACGCTGAAGCTTTCTTT | CASSESWNAEAFF
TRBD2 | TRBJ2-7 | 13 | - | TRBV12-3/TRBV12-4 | TGTGCCAGCAGAATAGCGGGGGCCTACGAGCAGTACTTC | CASRIAGAYEQYF
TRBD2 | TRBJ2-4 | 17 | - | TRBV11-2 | TGTGCCAGCAGCTCATTTACTAGCGGGGGAGCCAAAAACATTCAGTGGTTC | CASSSFTSGGAKNIQWF
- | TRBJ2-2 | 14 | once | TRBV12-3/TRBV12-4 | TGTGCCAGCAGTACCAGACACAACACCGGGGAGCTGTTTTTT | CASSTRHNTGELFF
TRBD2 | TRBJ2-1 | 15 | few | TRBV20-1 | TGCAGTGCCTATCGACTAGCGGGCGTCTACAATGAGCAGTTCTTC | CSAYRLAGVYNEQFF
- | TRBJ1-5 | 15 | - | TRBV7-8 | TGTGCCAGCAGCTTAGCCCCCGCGGGCAATCAGCCCCAGCATTTT | CASSLAPAGNQPQHF
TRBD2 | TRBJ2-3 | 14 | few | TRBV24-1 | TGTGCCACCGGGACTAGCGGGAGAATAGATACGCAGTATTTT | CATGTSGRIDTQYF
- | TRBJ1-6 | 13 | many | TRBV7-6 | TGTGCCAGCAGCTTAGAGAGGGACTCACCCCTCCACTTT | CASSLERDSPLHF
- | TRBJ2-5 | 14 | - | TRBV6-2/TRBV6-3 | TGTGCCAGCAGTTACCGGCGCGTCCAAGAGACCCAGTACTTC | CASSYRRVQETQYF
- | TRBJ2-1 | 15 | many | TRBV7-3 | TGTGCCAGCGCCCCAGGGCCGGGAGCCTACAATGAGCAGTTCTTC | CASAPGPGAYNEQFF